This is a list of T cell receptor beta chains from one sample in a study of blood T cell repertoires in COVID-19. Clones were sequenced by immunoSEQ multiplex PCR, and TCRdb holds only the in-frame ones, with some missing. This sample has roughly 180,000 clones, with roughly nine tenths found just once. Sequencing was performed on peripheral blood. The receptors stem from a man between 65 and 80 years old with active or convalescent COVID-19. Both conserved end residues are part of each CDR3. The D gene is left open where the match is weak. Some rows mark clone size as missing; the rest say once, few, many or name a class of expanded clone.

cdr3_length: 14
d_call: TRBD1
clone_size: .
v_call: TRBV4-1
j_call: TRBJ2-5
cdr3_nt: TGCGCCAGCAGCCAACAGGGGGTTCAAGAGACCCAGTACTTC
cdr3_aa: CASSQQGVQETQYF

cdr3_length: 16
d_call: .
clone_size: once
v_call: TRBV6-2/TRBV6-3
j_call: TRBJ2-7
cdr3_nt: TGTGCCAGCAGTTCTCGTATATTAGCGAAAGCCTACGAGCAGTACTTC
cdr3_aa: CASSSRILAKAYEQYF

cdr3_length: 18
d_call: TRBD2
clone_size: .
v_call: TRBV5-1
j_call: TRBJ2-5
cdr3_nt: TGCGCCAGCAGCTTGTCTATTGGCGGGGGGGCCTCAGGAGAGACCCAGTACTTC
cdr3_aa: CASSLSIGGGASGETQYF

cdr3_length: 15
d_call: TRBD1
clone_size: .
v_call: TRBV7-2
j_call: TRBJ1-6
cdr3_nt: TGTGCCAGCAGGGGACAGGGGAATTTGAATTCACCCCTCCACTTT
cdr3_aa: CASRGQGNLNSPLHF

cdr3_length: 13
d_call: TRBD1
clone_size: many
v_call: TRBV4-3
j_call: TRBJ2-7
cdr3_nt: TGCGCCAGCAGCCGGACAGGAGCCTACGAGCAGTACTTC
cdr3_aa: CASSRTGAYEQYF

cdr3_length: 15
d_call: TRBD2
clone_size: .
v_call: TRBV15
j_call: TRBJ2-3
cdr3_nt: TGTGCCACCAGCAGAGGCGGGAGTGTAACAGATACGCAGTATTTT
cdr3_aa: CATSRGGSVTDTQYF

cdr3_length: 17
d_call: TRBD1
clone_size: .
v_call: TRBV7-9
j_call: TRBJ2-7
cdr3_nt: TGTGCCAGCAGCTTAAGGACACAGGGGATGCGGCCCTACGAGCAGTACTTC
cdr3_aa: CASSLRTQGMRPYEQYF

cdr3_length: 17
d_call: TRBD1
clone_size: .
v_call: TRBV10-3
j_call: TRBJ1-6
cdr3_nt: TGTGCCATCAGTGAGTCGAGACAGGGGGCTAAGAATTCACCCCTCCACTTT
cdr3_aa: CAISESRQGAKNSPLHF

cdr3_length: 14
d_call: .
clone_size: .
v_call: TRBV9
j_call: TRBJ2-2
cdr3_nt: TGTGCCAGCAGCTACGGTAGGAACACCGGGGAGCTGTTTTTT
cdr3_aa: CASSYGRNTGELFF

cdr3_length: 15
d_call: .
clone_size: .
v_call: TRBV2
j_call: TRBJ2-1
cdr3_nt: TGTGCCAGCAGAGGGACAAACTGGGCGTACAATGAGCAGTTCTTC
cdr3_aa: CASRGTNWAYNEQFF

cdr3_length: 13
d_call: .
clone_size: .
v_call: TRBV12-3/TRBV12-4
j_call: TRBJ1-5
cdr3_nt: TGTGCCAGCAGTTCCCTCGGGATTCAGCCCCAGCATTTT
cdr3_aa: CASSSLGIQPQHF

cdr3_length: 15
d_call: TRBD1
clone_size: .
v_call: TRBV6-5
j_call: TRBJ1-6
cdr3_nt: TGTGCCAGCAGTTACACGACAGGGTCGGAATCACCCCTCCACTTT
cdr3_aa: CASSYTTGSESPLHF

cdr3_length: 15
d_call: TRBD2
clone_size: .
v_call: TRBV28
j_call: TRBJ2-7
cdr3_nt: TGTGCCAGCAGTTTAGCGGGAGGGCCTCTAGCCGAGCAGTACTTC
cdr3_aa: CASSLAGGPLAEQYF

cdr3_length: 19
d_call: .
clone_size: .
v_call: TRBV19
j_call: TRBJ2-3
cdr3_nt: TGTGCCAGTAGTATAGGGCCCGGGACCCCTGGAGCGGGCGGAGATACGCAGTATTTT
cdr3_aa: CASSIGPGTPGAGGDTQYF

cdr3_length: 16
d_call: .
clone_size: .
v_call: TRBV5-1
j_call: TRBJ2-7
cdr3_nt: TGCGCCAGCAGCTTGGCGGGCAGTCCCCAAAGGGGGGAGCAGTACTTC
cdr3_aa: CASSLAGSPQRGEQYF

cdr3_length: 17
d_call: TRBD1
clone_size: .
v_call: TRBV10-2
j_call: TRBJ1-6
cdr3_nt: TGCGCCAGCAGTTCTAACACAGGGGGCTCCTATAATTCACCCCTCCACTTT
cdr3_aa: CASSSNTGGSYNSPLHF

cdr3_length: 15
d_call: .
clone_size: .
v_call: TRBV5-6
j_call: TRBJ2-1
cdr3_nt: TGTGCCAGCAGCTTGCGGCAGGGGCCTCTAGGCGTGCAGTTCTTC
cdr3_aa: CASSLRQGPLGVQFF

cdr3_length: 14
d_call: TRBD1
clone_size: .
v_call: TRBV5-1
j_call: TRBJ1-2
cdr3_nt: TGCGCCAGCAGCTTGGGTCAGGGGGCGGTCGGCTACACCTTC
cdr3_aa: CASSLGQGAVGYTF

cdr3_length: 12
d_call: .
clone_size: .
v_call: TRBV30
j_call: TRBJ2-7
cdr3_nt: TGTGCCTGGAGAACCGACAGCTACGAGCAGTACTTC
cdr3_aa: CAWRTDSYEQYF

cdr3_length: 14
d_call: .
clone_size: .
v_call: TRBV11-2
j_call: TRBJ1-1
cdr3_nt: TGTGCCAGCAGGACCGGGACATTCGGCACTGAAGCTTTCTTT
cdr3_aa: CASRTGTFGTEAFF

cdr3_length: 13
d_call: .
clone_size: .
v_call: TRBV5-6
j_call: TRBJ2-7
cdr3_nt: TGTGCCAGCAGCTCCTCCCAGTCCTACGAGCAGTACTTC
cdr3_aa: CASSSSQSYEQYF

cdr3_length: 13
d_call: .
clone_size: .
v_call: TRBV5-1
j_call: TRBJ2-1
cdr3_nt: TGCGCCAGCCGAAGGACCAGGGGCGATGAGCAGTTCTTC
cdr3_aa: CASRRTRGDEQFF

cdr3_length: 13
d_call: .
clone_size: .
v_call: TRBV28
j_call: TRBJ1-1
cdr3_nt: TGTGCCAGCAGTTGGGGGGGTCGGACTGAAGCTTTCTTT
cdr3_aa: CASSWGGRTEAFF

cdr3_length: 16
d_call: .
clone_size: .
v_call: TRBV28
j_call: TRBJ2-2
cdr3_nt: TGTGCCAGCAGTTTACTCTTGACTTCGGATCCCGGGGAGCTGTTTTTT
cdr3_aa: CASSLLLTSDPGELFF

cdr3_length: 16
d_call: .
clone_size: .
v_call: TRBV13
j_call: TRBJ2-5
cdr3_nt: TGTGCCAGCAGCCAGGGGAGCGGGGACATGGTTTGGACCCAGTACTTC
cdr3_aa: CASSQGSGDMVWTQYF

cdr3_length: 13
d_call: TRBD1
clone_size: .
v_call: TRBV28
j_call: TRBJ2-7
cdr3_nt: TGTGCCAGCACGGGACAGGGCCCCTACGAGCAGTACTTC
cdr3_aa: CASTGQGPYEQYF

cdr3_length: 13
d_call: .
clone_size: .
v_call: TRBV7-2
j_call: TRBJ2-7
cdr3_nt: TGTGCCAGCAGCTTAAAAGGCGGATACGAGCAGTACTTC
cdr3_aa: CASSLKGGYEQYF

cdr3_length: 15
d_call: .
clone_size: .
v_call: TRBV6-6
j_call: TRBJ2-7
cdr3_nt: TGTGCCAGCAGTTTTCAGGACTTACAAGGAGGGGAGCAGTACTTC
cdr3_aa: CASSFQDLQGGEQYF

cdr3_length: 12
d_call: TRBD2
clone_size: once
v_call: TRBV6-5
j_call: TRBJ2-3
cdr3_nt: TGTGCCAGCAGCCCCGGGACTAGTAGGCAGTATTTT
cdr3_aa: CASSPGTSRQYF

cdr3_length: 14
d_call: .
clone_size: .
v_call: TRBV5-4
j_call: TRBJ1-2
cdr3_nt: TGTGCCAGCAGCTTGGCCCCGGACACCTATGGCTACACCTTC
cdr3_aa: CASSLAPDTYGYTF

cdr3_length: 14
d_call: .
clone_size: few
v_call: TRBV28
j_call: TRBJ1-6
cdr3_nt: TGTGCCAGCAACTTGTCCCACTATAATTCACCCCTCCACTTT
cdr3_aa: CASNLSHYNSPLHF

cdr3_length: 15
d_call: .
clone_size: .
v_call: TRBV19
j_call: TRBJ2-2
cdr3_nt: TGTGCCAGTAGTCGAGGGGGAACGAACACCGGGGAGCTGTTTTTT
cdr3_aa: CASSRGGTNTGELFF

cdr3_length: 17
d_call: TRBD2
clone_size: .
v_call: TRBV4-1
j_call: TRBJ2-3
cdr3_nt: TGCGCCAGCAGCCAGGGGGGGACTAGCGGGGACCTAGATACGCAGTATTTT
cdr3_aa: CASSQGGTSGDLDTQYF

cdr3_length: 13
d_call: TRBD2
clone_size: .
v_call: TRBV7-2
j_call: TRBJ2-1
cdr3_nt: TGTGCCAGCAGCAATAATAGCGGGGGGAGGCGGTTCTTC
cdr3_aa: CASSNNSGGRRFF

cdr3_length: 12
d_call: .
clone_size: .
v_call: TRBV6-2/TRBV6-3
j_call: TRBJ2-7
cdr3_nt: TGTGCCAGCCGCCCGGGGGCGCATGAGCAGTACTTC
cdr3_aa: CASRPGAHEQYF

cdr3_length: 18
d_call: TRBD1
clone_size: .
v_call: TRBV14
j_call: TRBJ1-2
cdr3_nt: TGTGCCAGCAGCCAAGATCTTGTAACGACAGGGGGTGACTATGGCTACACCTTC
cdr3_aa: CASSQDLVTTGGDYGYTF

cdr3_length: 19
d_call: .
clone_size: .
v_call: TRBV24-1
j_call: TRBJ1-3
cdr3_nt: TGTGCCACCAGTGATTTTTACAGGGATGGGGTGGGTCCTGGAAACACCATATATTTT
cdr3_aa: CATSDFYRDGVGPGNTIYF

cdr3_length: 13
d_call: .
clone_size: few
v_call: TRBV2
j_call: TRBJ1-1
cdr3_nt: TGTGCCAGCAGGCTAAATCCAGGGTCAGGAGCTTTCTTT
cdr3_aa: CASRLNPGSGAFF